The 9 T cell receptor beta chains below come from one sample, sequenced in a study of T cells after yellow fever vaccination. Each CDR3 protein gets one entry after TCRdb re-called the 5' RACE reads with MiXCR. The sample yields some 220,000 distinct CDR3 sequences, about 3% seen once. This material consisted of CD4+ T cells sorted from PBMCs, taken 10 days after the yellow fever booster vaccination. The source of these receptors is a man aged 18 to 30 who received the YFV17D yellow fever vaccine.

The table lists this clonotype with many counts. The rearrangement joins TRBV20-1 to TRBJ2-7; unclear D gene. CDR3 length equals 14 residues. Germline CDR1 and CDR2: DFQATT and SNEGSKA (reference sequence). V was pared by 4 bases and J by 2 bases, with 15 bases between. CDR3 nucleotide sequence: TGCAGTGCTACCCCCGGGCGTGGGCCCTACGAGCAGTACTTC. Protein product: CSATPGRGPYEQYF.

V gene TRBV7-3 combines with J gene TRBJ1-2; 7 bases are shared with TRBD1. Germline V gene sequence: CDR1 SGHTA, CDR2 FQGTGA. The CDR3 runs to 15 residues. J lost 0 bases, V lost 3 bases, and 4 bases had no gene match. CDR3 nucleotide sequence: TGTGCCAGCAGCTTGGGACAGAGTACTAACTATGGCTACACCTTC. It translates to CASSLGQSTNYGYTF.

The rearrangement joins TRBV20-1 to TRBJ1-4; TRBD1 agrees at 7 bases. CDR1 is DFQATT, CDR2 SNEGSKA, per germline (reference sequence). This CDR3 comprises 13 residues. V lost 3 bases, J lost 9 bases, and 7 bases stayed unmatched. In nucleotides, the CDR3 is TGCAGTGCTAGTGGGGACAGAAGTCAAAAACTGTTTTTT. This gives the protein CSASGDRSQKLFF.

The CDR3 DNA follows: TGTGCCACGGACAGGGGACTAGCGACGGATACGCAGTATTTT. Its translation: CATDRGLATDTQYF. The chain recombines TRBV19 with TRBJ2-3; TRBD2 might be the D (10 bases). The CDR3 extends over 14 amino acids. Germline values: CDR1 LNHDA, CDR2 SQIVND (reference sequence). The V and J ends lost 10 bases and 6 bases respectively, with 20 bases between them.

There are many counts of this clonotype. The chain carries TRBV15 and TRBJ2-7; D gene unclear. Trimming stripped 0 bases from V and 0 bases from J, with 9 bases between. Germline CDR1 reads LNHNV; CDR2 reads YYDKDF (reference sequence). The CDR3 loop spans 15 amino acids. Here the CDR3 DNA reads TGTGCCACCAGCAGAGATGGGTTAGCCTCCTACGAGCAGTACGTC. Residues: CATSRDGLASYEQYV.

This clonotype was recorded many times. The gene calls are TRBV19 and TRBJ1-5; no clear D. This CDR3 is built from 13 residues. Trimming shortened V by 3 bases and J by 7 bases, and 10 bases separated the two germline ends. CDR1 and CDR2 (germline): LNHDA, SQIVND (reference sequence). The CDR3 DNA reads TGTGCCAGTAGTATTGGGGTAACCCAGCCCCAGCATTTT. Translating it yields CASSIGVTQPQHF.

This clonotype was recorded many times. The chain joins TRBV5-1 to TRBJ2-5; D remains unclear. CDR1 is SGHRS, CDR2 YFSETQ, per germline. The V end was cut by 4 bases, the J end by 3 bases, with 16 bases between. The CDR3 length is 15 residues. CDR3 in amino acids: CASSATFTGEETQYF. The CDR3 DNA is TGCGCCAGCAGCGCCACTTTTACCGGAGAAGAGACCCAGTACTTC.

V usage is TRBV18 and J usage is TRBJ2-7, with TRBD1 matching over 9 bases. Germline V lookup: CDR1 KGHSH, CDR2 LQKENI. V shed 3 bases and J 6 bases; nucleotides not matched to a gene: 9. The CDR3 runs 15 residues. CDR3 residues: CASSPDRGGLGEQYF. CDR3 bases: TGTGCCAGCTCACCGGACAGGGGAGGGCTTGGCGAGCAGTACTTC.

The chain uses TRBV24-1 and TRBJ1-1, with D uncertain. The length of the CDR3 is 13 residues. Germline CDR1 reads KGHDR; CDR2 reads SFDVKD. The V gene lost 8 bases and the J gene lost 4 bases, with 13 bases spanning the gap. CDR3: CATMGEGGTEAFF. Here the CDR3 DNA reads TGTGCCACCATGGGCGAAGGAGGCACTGAAGCTTTCTTT.